The 30 T cell receptor beta chains below all came from one sample that was sequenced in a study of blood T cell repertoires in COVID-19. TCRdb's table, derived via immunoSEQ multiplex PCR, lists solely in-frame clones and lacks some. In the table there are about 210,000 clones, around four fifths of which are singletons. The specimen sequenced was peripheral blood. These receptors originate from a woman in her forties or fifties with acute or convalescent COVID-19.

The chain joins TRBV6-1 to TRBJ1-2, with TRBD1 as a possible D gene (5 bases). The germline V gene has CDR1 MNHNS and CDR2 SASEGT. The V end lost 3 bases, the J end lost 6 bases, and 20 bases lay between the germline ends. CDR3 length: 16 amino acids. The CDR3 nucleotides read TGTGCCAGCAGTGACAAAGGAGGGACGAGTCGGGATGGCTACACCTTC. It encodes CASSDKGGTSRDGYTF.

This sequence joins TRBV6-5 and TRBJ2-7; tentatively, D is TRBD2 (6 bases). Trimming took off 6 bases at V and 5 bases at J, with 17 bases between the two ends. Germline-derived CDR1 and CDR2 are MNHEY and SVGAGI. The CDR3 is made up of 14 amino acids. The CDR3 nucleotides read TGTGCCAGCAGGTCCTTAGCGGAGCCCCACGAGCAGTACTTC. Encoded protein: CASRSLAEPHEQYF.

The chain has TRBV19 and TRBJ1-1; the match to TRBD1 covers 9 bases. The germline V gene has CDR1 LNHDA and CDR2 SQIVND (reference sequence). J gave up 6 bases and V 5 bases, and 4 bases lay outside the gene matches. This CDR3 region has 13 residues. This CDR3 reads CASSPDRGPEAFF. The CDR3 DNA follows: TGTGCCAGTAGTCCGGACAGGGGCCCTGAAGCTTTCTTT.

V usage is TRBV2 and J usage is TRBJ2-7; D possibly corresponds to TRBD1 (6 bases). This CDR3 has 13 residues. From germline, CDR1 is SNHLY and CDR2 FYNNEI. Trimming took off 6 bases at V and 2 bases at J, with 11 bases between the two ends. Here the CDR3 DNA reads TGTGCCAGCAGCCACAGGGTAACCTACGAGCAGTACTTC. Residues: CASSHRVTYEQYF.

This clone was counted a few times. This chain joins TRBV21-1 and TRBJ1-1. TRBV21-1 is tagged as a pseudogene. This CDR3 contains 14 residues. The CDR3 bases are TGTGCCAGCAGCCTCCGGACCGGGCGGGCTGAAGCTTTCTTT. This gives the protein CASSLRTGRAEAFF.

This rearrangement joins TRBV28 to TRBJ2-5; D is unclear. CDR1 is MDHEN, CDR2 SYDVKM, per germline. V was clipped by 1 base and J by 3 bases, with 6 bases between them. The CDR3 is 13 residues long. The CDR3 DNA follows: TGTGCCAGCAGTTTATCTTCGGAAGAGACCCAGTACTTC. This translates into CASSLSSEETQYF. The full variable domain, rest sourced from reference TRBV28 and TRBJ2-5, is DVKVTQSSRYLVKRTGEKVFLECVQDMDHENMFWYRQDPGLGLRLIYFSYDVKMKEKGDIPEGYSVSREKKERFSLILESASTNQTSMYLCASSLSSEETQYFGPGTRLLVL.

This chain uses TRBV14 with TRBJ1-4; maybe TRBD1 (6 bases). V gave up 4 bases and J gave up 2 bases, with 17 bases separating them. Per the germline V gene, CDR1 is SGHDN and CDR2 is FVKESK. The CDR3 has 17 amino acids. The CDR3 reads CASSPGVLGSTNEKLFF. The CDR3 bases are TGTGCCAGCAGCCCAGGGGTTCTGGGCTCCACTAATGAAAAACTGTTTTTT.

The rearrangement uses TRBV5-1 and TRBJ2-2, with a weak D call TRBD1 (5 bases). The CDR3 runs to 13 residues. With 4 bases removed from V and 3 bases from J, the gap between germline ends came to 7 bases. CDR1 and CDR2 from the germline V gene are SGHRS and YFSETQ. In DNA, the CDR3 is TGCGCCAGCAGCGGACAATACACCGGGGAGCTGTTTTTT. Its protein is CASSGQYTGELFF.

This chain links TRBV28 with TRBJ2-3, with 11 bases that match TRBD2. V was clipped by 2 bases and J by 4 bases; unmatched bases: 11. From germline, CDR1 is MDHEN and CDR2 SYDVKM. CDR3 length: 18 amino acids. CDR3 residues: CASSLIGLAGRGADTQYF. The CDR3 bases are TGTGCCAGCAGTTTAATAGGACTAGCGGGCAGAGGGGCAGATACGCAGTATTTT.

This sequence joins TRBV7-2 and TRBJ2-5; D possibly corresponds to TRBD2 (5 bases). Germline-derived CDR1 and CDR2 are SGHTA and FQGNSA. Trimming removed 3 bases at V and 5 bases at J, with 10 bases between. CDR3 length equals 13 residues. The CDR3 nucleotides are TGTGCCAGCAGCTTCGGACTCGGGGAGACCCAGTACTTC. Translating it yields CASSFGLGETQYF.

The chain is built from TRBV21-1 and TRBJ2-1; the DNA was not used to check the table's D call, TRBD2. TRBV21-1 is a pseudogene. The CDR3 runs 16 residues. The CDR3 region is CASSKAASGRSEEQFF. For the CDR3, the DNA is TGTGCCAGCAGCAAAGCTGCTAGCGGGAGAAGTGAGGAGCAGTTCTTC.

This chain uses TRBV18 with TRBJ1-1, with D hard to call. V lost 1 base to trimming and J lost 4 bases, with 13 bases between them. The CDR3 is made up of 15 amino acids. Germline CDR1 KGHSH, CDR2 LQKENI. The CDR3 nucleotides read TGTGCCAGCTCACCACAGCAGGCACCAGGCACTGAAGCTTTCTTT. Its protein is CASSPQQAPGTEAFF.

This clone was observed once. The chain couples TRBV2 to TRBJ2-1; TRBD1 aligns across 7 bases. The CDR3 covers 16 residues. V was clipped by 6 bases and J by 1 base; unmatched bases: 9. CDR1 is SNHLY and CDR2 is FYNNEI in the germline V gene. CDR3 coding DNA: TGTGCCAGCAGCGCTAGACAGGGCAGGTCCTACAATGAGCAGTTCTTC. Its translation is CASSARQGRSYNEQFF. Supplemented by reference TRBV2 and TRBJ2-1, the full variable domain reads EPEVTQTPSHQVTQMGQEVILRCVPISNHLYFYWYRQILGQKVEFLVSFYNNEISEKSEIFDDQFSVERPDGSNFTLKIRSTKLEDSAMYFCASSARQGRSYNEQFFGPGTRLTVL.

The rearrangement links TRBV4-1 to TRBJ2-5; 11 bases line up with TRBD2. CDR1 is MGHRA and CDR2 is YSYEKL in the germline V gene. The V gene end was trimmed by 1 base and the J gene end by 4 bases; junction bases not matched to a gene: 5. The CDR3 has 16 residues. The CDR3 region is CASSQGGGLAGETQYF. CDR3 in DNA: TGCGCCAGCAGCCAAGGGGGAGGACTAGCGGGAGAGACCCAGTACTTC.

The V gene is TRBV19, the J gene TRBJ2-1; 10 bases fit TRBD2. This CDR3 has 16 amino acids. V lost 1 base to trimming and J lost 7 bases; unmatched junction nucleotides: 7. Germline-derived CDR1 and CDR2 are LNHDA and SQIVND (reference sequence). The CDR3 loop is CASSIGASGSRNEQFF. CDR3 nucleotide sequence: TGTGCCAGTAGTATAGGGGCTAGCGGGAGTCGTAATGAGCAGTTCTTC.

This rearrangement joins TRBV19 to TRBJ2-1, with 10 bases identical to TRBD2. The CDR3 runs to 15 residues. V was clipped by 4 bases and J by 6 bases; unmatched bases: 6. The germline CDR1 and CDR2 sequences are LNHDA and SQIVND (reference sequence). The CDR3 sequence is CASSTVSGRSNEQFF. CDR3 bases: TGTGCCAGTAGTACCGTTAGCGGGAGGAGCAATGAGCAGTTCTTC.

The chain recombines TRBV19 with TRBJ2-1; 8 bases fit TRBD2. Trimming cost V 5 bases and J 0 bases; bases outside gene matches: 9. Germline V CDR1 and CDR2: LNHDA, SQIVND (reference sequence). The length of the CDR3 is 17 residues. The CDR3 DNA is TGTGCCAGTAGTCTTCGGACTAGCCTTAGCTCCTACAATGAGCAGTTCTTC. It encodes CASSLRTSLSSYNEQFF.

The gene calls are TRBV28 and TRBJ2-1; 7 bases agree with TRBD1. This CDR3 is built from 15 residues. Per germline, CDR1 MDHEN and CDR2 SYDVKM. Trimming cost V 1 base and J 7 bases; bases outside gene matches: 7. Here the CDR3 DNA reads TGTGCCAGCAGTTTATCAGGGGGTGCGAGGAATGAGCAGTTCTTC. It yields the protein CASSLSGGARNEQFF.

The rearrangement joins TRBV9 to TRBJ2-1, with 7 bases identical to TRBD2. CDR1 is SGDLS, CDR2 YYNGEE, per germline. The CDR3 contains 16 residues. The junction had 10 bases not matched to a gene; V was cut back by 2 bases and J by 5 bases. CDR3 region: CASSVFGGGRDNEQFF. CDR3 DNA: TGTGCCAGCAGCGTTTTTGGGGGAGGGCGGGACAATGAGCAGTTCTTC.

This chain connects TRBV4-1 to TRBJ2-7, with D maybe TRBD2 (5 bases). Germline lookup yields CDR1 MGHRA and CDR2 YSYEKL. V dropped 0 bases and J dropped 2 bases, with 8 bases sitting between them. CDR3 length: 14 residues. The CDR3 is CASSQDSGTYEQYF. In DNA form, the CDR3 reads TGCGCCAGCAGCCAAGATTCGGGAACCTACGAGCAGTACTTC.

Turning to this clone: No conserved phenylalanine or tryptophan ends this CDR3, so it is likely a read error. It is unclear where the CDR3 begins or ends on the DNA, so no DNA is shown, and the CDR3 is as TCRdb lists it. This chain joins TRBV18 and TRBJ2-7; the table's D call, TRBD2, has no DNA check behind it. The CDR3 is 8 amino acids in total, end residues counted. Germline V gene lookup returns CDR1 KGHSH and CDR2 LQKENI. The CDR3 loop reads CASSRPLP.

The chain combines TRBV2 with TRBJ2-5, with unresolved D. The CDR3 spans 12 residues. V was shortened by 0 bases and J by 10 bases, with 9 bases between the two germline ends. Germline lookup yields CDR1 SNHLY and CDR2 FYNNEI. As DNA, the CDR3 is TGTGCCAGCAGTGAAGCGCTCCCAGACCAGTACTTC. It translates to CASSEALPDQYF.

The chain joins TRBV10-3 to TRBJ1-3; 8 bases map to TRBD1. Germline V gene sequence: CDR1 ENHRY, CDR2 SYGVKD. The length of the CDR3 is 17 residues. J lost 0 bases, V lost 11 bases, and 15 bases had no gene match. The chain's CDR3 is CADIQGVPSSSGNTIYF. CDR3 in DNA: TGTGCCGACATACAGGGGGTCCCTTCCTCCTCTGGAAACACCATATATTTT.

The V and J genes are TRBV27 and TRBJ2-1; maybe TRBD2 (5 bases). The V gene lost 4 bases and the J gene lost 10 bases, with 17 bases spanning the gap. This CDR3 has 14 residues. CDR1 and CDR2 from the germline V gene are MNHEY and SMNVEV (reference sequence). CDR3 DNA: TGTGCCAGCAGTTCTAACCGAGGGCCGAGCGAGCAGTTCTTC. Residues: CASSSNRGPSEQFF.

This clone has a handful of counts. The genes are TRBV11-2 and TRBJ2-3, with D maybe TRBD2 (6 bases). Trimming took 9 bases from V and 3 from J, leaving 19 bases between them. Germline lookup yields CDR1 SGHAT and CDR2 FQNNGV. There are 15 residues in the CDR3. CDR3 amino acids: CASRRRAGPTDTQYF. As DNA, the CDR3 is TGTGCCAGTAGACGGAGGGCCGGTCCGACAGATACGCAGTATTTT.

The chain employs TRBV4-1 and TRBJ2-7; 7 nucleotides line up with TRBD2. The CDR3 contains 15 residues. Germline assignment: CDR1 MGHRA and CDR2 YSYEKL. V lost 0 bases to trimming and J lost 3 bases; unmatched junction nucleotides: 5. The CDR3 bases are TGCGCCAGCAGCCAAGATGTCTGGACTAGCTACGAGCAGTACTTC. It specifies CASSQDVWTSYEQYF.

V gene TRBV5-4 combines with J gene TRBJ2-5; TRBD1 matches 7 bases. Germline assignment: CDR1 SGHNT and CDR2 YYREEE (reference sequence). Trimming took 4 bases from V and 4 from J; bases not matched to a gene: 7. The CDR3 length is 14 residues. The CDR3 DNA follows: TGTGCCAGCAGCCCGGATTACAGGGGAGAGACCCAGTACTTC. Protein: CASSPDYRGETQYF.

CDR3 in amino acids: CASSLDLITEAFF. The DNA for the CDR3 is TGTGCCAGCAGCTTGGACCTAATCACTGAAGCTTTCTTT. This chain uses TRBV5-6 with TRBJ1-1, with D unclear. V lost 0 bases to trimming and J lost 4 bases, with 7 bases between them. The CDR3 runs 13 residues. Germline V lookup: CDR1 SGHDT, CDR2 YYEEEE.

This clone was seen only once. The rearrangement links TRBV19 to TRBJ1-1, with 7 bases fitting TRBD1. Germline trimming cut 8 bases from V and 5 bases from J; bases unmatched to any gene: 11. CDR3 length: 14 residues. Germline V CDR1 and CDR2: LNHDA, SQIVND (reference sequence). In DNA form, the CDR3 reads TGTGCCAGTCAACAGGGGTGGTCCTATACTGAAGCTTTCTTT. Protein product: CASQQGWSYTEAFF.

Notes on this clone: The junction does not match germline at one end; this may be a read error. The genes are TRBV19 and TRBJ2-7, with D perhaps TRBD1 (6 bases). Germline V CDR1 and CDR2: LNHDA, SQIVND (reference sequence). The CDR3 totals 15 residues. The CDR3 here is CASTISTGPSYEQYF. The CDR3 coding sequence is TGTGCCAGTACTATATCTACAGGGCCGTCCTACGAGCAGTACTTC.